The 20 T cell receptor beta chains in this list originate from one sample, sequenced in a study of blood T cell repertoires in COVID-19. Clones were read by immunoSEQ multiplex PCR, and TCRdb kept only the in-frame ones, dropping some. Of around 69,000 clones in the sample, roughly four fifths were seen once. Sequencing was carried out using peripheral blood. The origin of the receptors is a woman aged 60-75 years with acute or convalescent COVID-19.

The CDR3 sequence is CASSVAGGLELDTQYF. In DNA form, the CDR3 reads TGTGCCAGCAGCGTAGCGGGAGGGCTAGAATTGGATACGCAGTATTTT. The rearrangement links TRBV9 to TRBJ2-3; 8 bases are shared with TRBD2. With V trimmed by 0 bases and J by 6 bases, 9 bases remained unmatched. The CDR3 is made up of 16 amino acids. CDR1 is SGDLS and CDR2 is YYNGEE in the germline V gene.

J is TRBJ2-3 and V is TRBV6-1; D may be TRBD2 (5 bases). Per germline, CDR1 MNHNS and CDR2 SASEGT. This CDR3 spans 18 amino acids. Trimming cost V 0 bases and J 0 bases, with 16 bases left between them. CDR3 DNA: TGTGCCAGCAGTGAAGCCCCCCTCAGCGGAGCCAGCACAGATACGCAGTATTTT. It specifies CASSEAPLSGASTDTQYF.

The CDR3 DNA reads TGTGCCAGCAAAGGACAGGGAATGAACACTGAAGCTTTCTTT. Protein product: CASKGQGMNTEAFF. The chain combines TRBV2 with TRBJ1-1, with 8 bases fitting TRBD1. V trimming: 7 bases; J trimming: 0 bases; junction bases outside the gene matches: 4. The CDR3 is 14 amino acids. Germline V gives CDR1 SNHLY, CDR2 FYNNEI.

The genes are TRBV2 and TRBJ2-1; no clear D gene. The CDR3 runs to 8 residues. Trimming took 3 bases from V and 14 from J, leaving 2 bases between them. Germline V lookup: CDR1 SNHLY, CDR2 FYNNEI. For the CDR3, the DNA is TGTGCCAGCAGTGACGAGTTCTTC. Its protein product is CASSDEFF.

The rearrangement uses TRBV6-5 and TRBJ1-1; TRBD1 might be the D (5 bases). This CDR3 has 13 residues. Trimming left V 5 bases short and J 4 bases short, with 11 bases between. CDR1 and CDR2 (germline): MNHEY, SVGAGI. CDR3 sequence: CASSRGDGTEAFF. DNA of the CDR3: TGTGCCAGCAGTCGGGGGGATGGCACTGAAGCTTTCTTT.

The gene calls are TRBV9 and TRBJ2-1, with 12 bases fitting TRBD1. The J segment lost 10 bases and the V segment lost 5 bases, leaving 7 bases of the junction unmatched. Germline CDR1 is SGDLS and CDR2 is YYNGEE. The CDR3 is 14 amino acids. The CDR3 spells CASRPGQGAGEQFF. As DNA, the CDR3 is TGTGCCAGCAGGCCGGGACAGGGGGCGGGGGAGCAGTTCTTC.

The V gene is TRBV28, the J gene TRBJ2-2; 7 bases fit TRBD1. The germline gives CDR1 MDHEN, CDR2 SYDVKM. V trimming: 7 bases; J trimming: 4 bases; junction bases outside the gene matches: 9. The CDR3 spans 15 residues. CDR3 protein: CASNPGTDITGELFF. The DNA of the CDR3 is TGTGCCAGCAATCCCGGGACAGACATCACCGGGGAGCTGTTTTTT.

This chain joins TRBV5-1 and TRBJ2-1; 14 bases map to TRBD2. The CDR3 loop spans 17 amino acids. CDR1 is SGHRS and CDR2 is YFSETQ in the germline V gene. J lost 6 bases, V lost 0 bases, and 5 bases had no gene match. The CDR3 DNA reads TGCGCCAGCAGCTTGGCAGCGGGACTAGCGGGAGCCAATGAGCAGTTCTTC. Its protein is CASSLAAGLAGANEQFF.

This chain uses TRBV6-4 with TRBJ1-2; 9 nucleotides line up with TRBD1. This CDR3 spans 14 amino acids. The germline V gene has CDR1 MRHNA and CDR2 SNTAGT. V lost 6 bases to trimming and J lost 7 bases; unmatched junction nucleotides: 9. The CDR3 here is CASRARTGVGGYTF. The DNA of the CDR3 is TGTGCCAGCAGGGCGCGGACAGGGGTCGGTGGCTACACCTTC.

CDR3 protein: CASSEGHRGETQYF. The CDR3 DNA reads TGTGCCAGCAGTGAAGGCCACAGGGGAGAGACCCAGTACTTC. The rearrangement links TRBV2 to TRBJ2-5; 7 bases line up with TRBD1. CDR3 size: 14 residues. Germline CDR1 reads SNHLY; CDR2 reads FYNNEI. After removal of 1 base from V and 4 bases from J, the junction contained 3 bases not matched to a gene.

This clone was detected only once. V is TRBV11-1 and J is TRBJ1-2; no definite D call. The V end lost 4 bases, the J end lost 7 bases, and 19 bases lay between the germline ends. Germline V gives CDR1 SGHAT, CDR2 FQDESV (reference sequence). The CDR3 totals 15 residues. CDR3 residues: CASSSPRRARGGYTF. Here the CDR3 DNA reads TGTGCCAGCAGCTCCCCACGGCGGGCCAGAGGTGGCTACACCTTC.

J is TRBJ2-5 and V is TRBV6-5; D may be TRBD2 (6 bases). The CDR3 is 13 residues long. From germline, CDR1 is MNHEY and CDR2 SVGAGI. Trimming removed 6 bases at V and 4 bases at J, with 12 bases between. The CDR3 DNA sequence: TGTGCCAGCAGAGGGATGCGGGGAGAGACCCAGTACTTC. Its translation is CASRGMRGETQYF.

The genes are TRBV28 and TRBJ2-3, with D perhaps TRBD2 (7 bases). Trimming took 8 bases from V and 4 from J, leaving 22 bases between them. The CDR3 contains 16 residues. Per the germline V gene, CDR1 is MDHEN and CDR2 is SYDVKM. CDR3 amino acids: CASGRGGLVISDTQYF. The CDR3 DNA is TGTGCCAGCGGGCGCGGGGGCCTCGTAATTTCAGATACGCAGTATTTT.

The genes are TRBV6-5 and TRBJ1-1; the D gene is possibly TRBD1 (6 bases). CDR3 length equals 14 residues. Germline loops: CDR1 MNHEY, CDR2 SVGAGI. Trimming took 7 bases from V and 4 from J, leaving 16 bases between them. CDR3 amino acids: CASIGWVGGTEAFF. In nucleotides, the CDR3 is TGTGCCAGCATAGGGTGGGTAGGGGGCACTGAAGCTTTCTTT.

This chain links TRBV4-1 with TRBJ1-1; D might be TRBD1 (5 bases). The CDR3 totals 16 residues. Between the trimmed V and J ends, which lost 4 bases and 1 base, there was a span of 16 bases. Germline V gene sequence: CDR1 MGHRA, CDR2 YSYEKL. The CDR3 nucleotides read TGCGCCAGCAGCCTAATTTACACGGACAAGAACACTGAAGCTTTCTTT. This encodes CASSLIYTDKNTEAFF.

The rearrangement uses TRBV7-3 and TRBJ2-5, with 9 bases identical to TRBD1. J gave up 4 bases and V 0 bases, and 6 bases lay outside the gene matches. This CDR3 has 16 residues. Germline V gene data show CDR1 as SGHTA and CDR2 as FQGTGA. This CDR3 is CASSLTGTGSSETQYF. CDR3 nucleotide sequence: TGTGCCAGCAGCTTAACCGGGACAGGGTCCTCAGAGACCCAGTACTTC.

The chain employs TRBV10-3 and TRBJ1-2, with TRBD1 matching over 8 bases. Germline V gives CDR1 ENHRY, CDR2 SYGVKD. This CDR3 has 14 residues. V shed 0 bases and J 4 bases; nucleotides not matched to a gene: 1. The CDR3 is CAISESGQGYGYTF. The CDR3 DNA is TGTGCCATCAGTGAGTCTGGACAGGGCTATGGCTACACCTTC.

The sample holds one count of this clone. This chain joins TRBV28 and TRBJ1-3; D call uncertain. Deletions cut 7 bases from V and 4 bases from J, with 17 bases between. This CDR3 contains 15 residues. Germline CDR1 reads MDHEN; CDR2 reads SYDVKM. The CDR3 region is CASKPPDGSGNTIYF. As DNA, the CDR3 is TGTGCCAGCAAGCCGCCGGACGGGAGCGGAAACACCATATATTTT.

The chain joins TRBV6-5 to TRBJ1-2; 7 positions agree with TRBD1. Germline values: CDR1 MNHEY, CDR2 SVGAGI. The CDR3 length is 14 residues. After removal of 2 bases from V and 8 bases from J, the junction contained 8 bases not matched to a gene. The CDR3 loop is CASSYISGGRGYTF. As DNA, the CDR3 is TGTGCCAGCAGTTACATCTCAGGGGGACGAGGCTACACCTTC.

The V gene is TRBV20-1, the J gene TRBJ1-5; D may be TRBD1 (5 bases). Trimming stripped 3 bases from V and 6 bases from J, with 12 bases between. CDR1 and CDR2 (germline): DFQATT, SNEGSKA (reference sequence). The CDR3 runs to 13 residues. The DNA for the CDR3 is TGCAGTGCTAGTGGGACTATTGGTCAGCCCCAGCATTTT. It encodes CSASGTIGQPQHF.